A single sample is the source of the 9 T cell receptor beta chains below, sequenced in a study of neoadjuvant anti-PD-1 for oral cavity cancer. Sample time point: after neoadjuvant nivolumab, at surgical resection. Using immunoSEQ multiplex PCR, the repertoire was profiled, and TCRdb retains in-frame clones only, with some absent. This sample yields 14,000 to 15,000 clones, of which approximately 35% are seen a single time; around 40% belongs to the top ten. Sequenced here: tumor tissue, sampled after nivolumab (anti-PD-1) treatment. These receptors were taken from a person aged 35-79 years with oral cavity squamous cell carcinoma.

The chain couples TRBV19 to TRBJ2-3; maybe TRBD2 (5 bases). Germline-derived CDR1 and CDR2 are LNHDA and SQIVND (reference sequence). CDR3 size: 14 residues. V was clipped by 9 bases and J by 2 bases, with 15 bases between them. CDR3 in DNA: TGTGCCAGCAGCGGAGGCACCTTCACAGATACGCAGTATTTT. It is translated as CASSGGTFTDTQYF.

This clone was observed once. A far larger clone is one base from this, pointing to a likely read error. The V call is TRBV5-4, the J call TRBJ2-5; D possibly corresponds to TRBD2 (6 bases). Trimming cost V 0 bases and J 5 bases, with 14 bases left between them. Per germline, CDR1 SGHNT and CDR2 YYREEE (reference sequence). The CDR3 runs to 15 residues. CDR3 nucleotide sequence: TGTGCCAGCAGCTTGGAGGAGGGTGCATGGGAGACCCAGTACTTC. Its protein is CASSLEEGAWETQYF.

This clone was picked up a small number of times. The chain employs TRBV10-1 and TRBJ2-3, with D possibly being TRBD2 (7 bases). The V end was cut by 0 bases, the J end by 6 bases, with 10 bases between. Germline lookup yields CDR1 WNHNN and CDR2 SYGVQD (reference sequence). CDR3 length: 14 residues. In DNA form, the CDR3 reads TGCGCCAGCAGTGAGTCGCGGGGGCACGATACGCAGTATTTT. This translates into CASSESRGHDTQYF.

V is TRBV10-3 and J is TRBJ1-3, with TRBD1 identical over 8 bases. With V trimmed by 4 bases and J by 1 base, 3 bases remained unmatched. This CDR3 region has 15 residues. Germline V CDR1 and CDR2: ENHRY, SYGVKD. CDR3 sequence reads: CAISGTGQSGNTIYF. CDR3 coding DNA: TGTGCCATCAGTGGGACAGGGCAGTCTGGAAACACCATATATTTT.

This clone occurred many times. V gene TRBV30 combines with J gene TRBJ1-1; a possible D gene is TRBD1 (5 bases). Trimming cost V 1 base and J 0 bases, with 9 bases left between them. The V gene's germline CDR1 is GTSNPN and CDR2 SVGIG (reference sequence). The CDR3 is made up of 14 amino acids. The CDR3 nucleotides are TGTGCCTGGAGTGAGTGGGGCATGAACACTGAAGCTTTCTTT. Its protein product is CAWSEWGMNTEAFF.

This clone turned up a few times. The chain joins TRBV19 to TRBJ1-3; no reliable D call. This CDR3 spans 15 amino acids. The ends were cut back, 10 bases at V and 0 bases at J, with 16 bases in the middle. Germline CDR1 LNHDA, CDR2 SQIVND (reference sequence). The CDR3 sequence is CATTPGPYSGNTIYF. In nucleotides, the CDR3 is TGTGCCACCACACCAGGCCCTTACTCTGGAAACACCATATATTTT.

This clone is medium-sized (0.01 to 0.1%) within its sample. The chain employs TRBV2 and TRBJ2-1; TRBD1 is a possible D gene (6 bases). Trimming shortened V by 2 bases and J by 12 bases, and 20 bases separated the two germline ends. Germline V lookup: CDR1 SNHLY, CDR2 FYNNEI. CDR3 size: 15 residues. This CDR3 reads CASSERSQGLGGQFF. The CDR3 nucleotides read TGTGCCAGCAGTGAAAGGTCACAAGGGCTAGGGGGGCAGTTCTTC.

A few counts support this clone. The chain carries TRBV5-1 and TRBJ2-5; D unresolved. The CDR3 sequence is 11 residues long. The germline gives CDR1 SGHRS, CDR2 YFSETQ. Trimming shortened V by 0 bases and J by 3 bases, and 0 bases separated the two germline ends. The CDR3 protein is CASSLEETQYF. CDR3 bases: TGCGCCAGCAGCTTGGAAGAGACCCAGTACTTC.

This clone was counted only a few times. The genes are TRBV28 and TRBJ1-1; 10 bases agree with TRBD1. Germline values: CDR1 MDHEN, CDR2 SYDVKM. The CDR3 runs to 13 residues. Trimming removed 8 bases from V and 3 bases from J; junction bases left unmatched: 3. The CDR3: CASWTGGYTEAFF. For the CDR3, the DNA is TGTGCCAGCTGGACAGGGGGGTACACTGAAGCTTTCTTT.